These T cell receptor beta chains were read from a single sample in a study of PD-1 blockade in classical Hodgkin lymphoma. The table came from immunoSEQ multiplex PCR; TCRdb's copy has only in-frame clones and leaves some out. The data hold about 22,000 clones, with about 72% observed a single time. The sequences come from CD4+ T cells from blood, collected before the fourth cycle of nivolumab. The origin of the receptors is a human donor with classical Hodgkin lymphoma. The CDR3 runs from the conserved cysteine through the conserved F or W. D genes are given only for firm matches. Clone size is not always given. Where it is, it says once, few, many or a class for expanded clones.

J,length,V,D,size,CDR3,DNA
TRBJ1-2,15,TRBV27,.,once,CASSKTGRANYGYTF,TGTGCCAGCAGTAAAACAGGGCGAGCTAACTATGGCTACACCTTC
TRBJ2-7,13,TRBV5-8,.,.,CASSFRGAYEQYF,TGTGCCAGCAGCTTCAGGGGGGCCTACGAGCAGTACTTC
TRBJ1-2,14,TRBV12-5,.,.,CASGPRTANYGYTF,TGTGCTAGTGGTCCCCGGACAGCTAACTATGGCTACACCTTC
TRBJ2-5,14,TRBV10-3,.,.,CAISEGGGIETQYF,TGTGCCATCAGTGAGGGCGGAGGGATTGAGACCCAGTACTTC
TRBJ2-1,16,TRBV4-1,TRBD2,.,CASSHRTSGGYDEQFF,TGCGCCAGCAGCCACAGGACTAGCGGGGGGTATGATGAGCAGTTCTTC
TRBJ1-2,12,TRBV6-6,TRBD1,.,CASSGDRGRATF,TGTGCCAGCAGTGGCGACAGGGGAAGGGCCACCTTC
TRBJ2-3,15,TRBV4-3,.,.,CASSQELRVTDTQYF,TGCGCCAGCAGCCAAGAATTGCGGGTAACAGATACGCAGTATTTT
TRBJ2-6,16,TRBV6-5,.,.,CASSYEVRSGANVLTF,TGTGCCAGCAGTTACGAAGTCCGCTCTGGGGCCAACGTCCTGACTTTC
TRBJ1-1,12,TRBV6-1,.,.,CASSEERTEAFF,TGTGCCAGCAGTGAAGAACGGACAGAAGCTTTCTTT
TRBJ1-1,14,TRBV9,TRBD1,once,CASSAFLQGTEAFF,TGTGCCAGCAGCGCCTTTCTACAGGGGACTGAAGCTTTCTTT
TRBJ1-4,17,TRBV15,TRBD1,.,CATSRDPGQGRTEKLFF,TGTGCCACCAGCAGAGATCCAGGACAGGGGCGAACTGAAAAACTGTTTTTT
TRBJ2-5,13,TRBV25-1,.,once,CASSGPPGETQYF,TGTGCCAGCAGTGGACCTCCAGGGGAGACCCAGTACTTC
TRBJ2-5,14,TRBV27,.,.,CASSPTAPHGTQYF,TGTGCCAGCAGTCCGACAGCCCCGCATGGGACCCAGTACTTC
TRBJ2-5,17,TRBV7-2,TRBD2,.,CASTMQASGGLGETQYF,TGTGCCAGTACGATGCAGGCTAGCGGGGGGCTAGGGGAGACCCAGTACTTC
TRBJ2-3,14,TRBV7-2,.,.,CASSLAGGGDTQYF,TGTGCCAGCAGCTTAGCGGGGGGAGGTGATACGCAGTATTTT
TRBJ1-2,14,TRBV6-5,.,.,CASSYSSGVYGYTF,TGTGCCAGCAGTTACTCGAGTGGGGTCTATGGCTACACCTTC
TRBJ2-7,15,TRBV4-3,.,medium-sized,CASSQDQGGSYEQYF,TGCGCCAGCAGCCAAGATCAGGGCGGATCCTACGAGCAGTACTTC
TRBJ1-5,16,TRBV28,.,few,CASSFGRAWNNQPQHF,TGTGCCAGCAGTTTCGGCCGGGCCTGGAACAATCAGCCCCAGCATTTT
TRBJ2-7,14,TRBV27,.,once,CASSLAQGPSFQYF,TGTGCCAGCAGTTTGGCGCAGGGGCCTTCGTTCCAGTACTTC
TRBJ1-1,14,TRBV28,.,.,CASSLGEVNTEAFF,TGTGCCAGCAGTTTGGGGGAGGTGAACACTGAAGCTTTCTTT
TRBJ2-7,16,TRBV4-1,.,.,CASSQGSPAGIDEQYF,TGCGCCAGCAGCCAAGGTTCTCCGGCGGGGATAGACGAGCAGTACTTC
TRBJ2-7,15,TRBV11-2,.,.,CASSLNPTGSYEQYF,TGTGCCAGCAGCTTAAACCCGACAGGATCCTACGAGCAGTACTTC
TRBJ1-2,14,TRBV7-5,.,.,CVRSADDASYGYTF,TGTGTCAGAAGCGCAGACGACGCGTCCTATGGCTACACCTTC
TRBJ1-1,15,TRBV28,.,.,CASSTLDRGTPEAFF,TGTGCCAGCAGTACCCTCGACAGAGGTACCCCCGAAGCTTTCTTT
TRBJ1-2,13,TRBV6-5,TRBD1,.,CASRRTGSYGYTF,TGTGCCAGCAGGAGGACAGGGAGTTATGGCTACACCTTC
TRBJ2-5,14,TRBV29-1,TRBD1,.,CSVATGTGSETQYF,TGCAGCGTTGCCACCGGGACAGGGTCTGAGACCCAGTACTTC
TRBJ1-6,18,TRBV4-1,.,once,CASSQDSERQAYNSPLHF,TGCGCCAGCAGCCAAGATTCTGAGAGGCAGGCCTATAATTCACCCCTCCACTTT
TRBJ1-6,17,TRBV7-9,.,.,CASSSPTGSSYNSPLHF,TGTGCCAGCAGCTCCCCCACAGGAAGCTCCTATAATTCACCCCTCCACTTT
TRBJ1-4,11,TRBV20-1,.,once,CSGQLNEKLFF,TGCAGTGGACAGTTAAATGAAAAACTGTTTTTT
TRBJ2-7,15,TRBV7-3,TRBD1,.,CASSQSTGGPYEQYF,TGTGCCAGCAGCCAATCGACAGGGGGCCCCTACGAGCAGTACTTC
TRBJ1-6,17,TRBV7-9,.,few,CASSLVGGTNYNSPLHF,TGTGCCAGCAGCTTAGTGGGGGGGACCAATTATAATTCACCCCTCCACTTT
TRBJ1-1,14,TRBV29-1,.,.,CSVAGASPNTEAFF,TGCAGCGTTGCCGGGGCTTCACCGAACACTGAAGCTTTCTTT
TRBJ1-3,16,TRBV11-2,.,.,CASSPQGVLWINTIYF,TGTGCCAGCAGCCCACAGGGAGTATTATGGATAAACACCATATATTTT
TRBJ2-7,11,TRBV6-1,.,few,CASRGYYEQYF,TGTGCCAGCAGAGGATACTACGAGCAGTACTTC
TRBJ2-5,14,TRBV5-5,.,.,CASSFRGIQETQYF,TGTGCCAGCAGCTTTCGCGGAATCCAAGAGACCCAGTACTTC
TRBJ2-3,17,TRBV7-2,.,.,CASSRGGGPSSTDTQYF,TGTGCCAGCAGCAGAGGAGGGGGGCCCTCTAGCACAGATACGCAGTATTTT
TRBJ1-2,16,TRBV4-2,.,.,CASSQDRSGRIYGYTF,TGTGCCAGCAGCCAAGATAGAAGCGGTCGGATCTATGGCTACACCTTC
TRBJ1-2,14,TRBV6-1,.,few,CASSQREGIYGYTF,TGTGCCAGCAGTCAAAGGGAGGGTATCTATGGCTACACCTTC
TRBJ1-5,15,TRBV5-6,TRBD1,few,CASSSTGGGNQPQHF,TGTGCCAGCAGCTCGACAGGGGGCGGCAATCAGCCCCAGCATTTT
TRBJ2-1,15,TRBV5-4,.,.,CASSKGGPTYNEQFF,TGTGCCAGCAGCAAAGGGGGGCCCACCTACAATGAGCAGTTCTTC
TRBJ2-7,14,TRBV9,.,.,CASSADAGLGEQYF,TGTGCCAGCAGCGCGGACGCGGGGTTGGGCGAGCAGTACTTC
TRBJ1-2,16,TRBV7-2,.,.,CASSQTSSRVNYGYTF,TGTGCCAGCAGTCAAACGTCTAGCAGGGTCAACTATGGCTACACCTTC
TRBJ2-3,12,TRBV19,.,.,CASSTALDTQYF,TGTGCCAGTAGTACTGCATTAGATACGCAGTATTTT
TRBJ2-2,16,TRBV5-1,TRBD2,.,CASSLRASGATGELFF,TGCGCCAGCAGCTTGAGGGCTAGCGGGGCTACCGGGGAGCTGTTTTTT
TRBJ1-2,13,TRBV18,TRBD1,.,CASSQRTGDGYTF,TGTGCCAGCTCACAGCGGACAGGGGATGGCTACACCTTC